The 10 T cell receptor beta chains given below trace back to one sample, sequenced in a study of glioma-infiltrating T cells. The iRepertoire nested amplicon-rescue multiplex PCR amplified TCR alpha and beta CDR3s from RNA. TCRdb recomputed calls from the multiplex PCR reads with MiXCR, one row per CDR3 protein. Of roughly 100,000 distinct CDR3 sequences detected, under 30% appear once; the ten largest clones hold approximately 43%. Input material: glioma tissue, nonneoplastic brain tissue, or PBMCs (not recorded which). Receptors were obtained from a human donor with low-grade glioma or glioblastoma, undergoing nonglioma brain surgery, or in good health (not recorded which).

In this sample, this clonotype turned up a few times. The genes are TRBV3-1 and TRBJ2-7; D uncertain. In germline, CDR1 is LGHDT, CDR2 YNNKEL (reference sequence). The CDR3 length is 12 residues. The germline V and J ends were trimmed by 0 bases and 6 bases, with 6 bases remaining between them. This CDR3 reads CASSQEQVEQYF. In DNA, the CDR3 is TGTGCCAGCAGCCAAGAGCAGGTCGAGCAGTACTTC.

This clonotype was picked up many times. This chain connects TRBV28 to TRBJ2-7, with D possibly being TRBD2 (5 bases). V was pared by 5 bases and J by 5 bases, with 7 bases between. Germline V gene sequence: CDR1 MDHEN, CDR2 SYDVKM. The CDR3 contains 11 residues. CDR3 nucleotides: TGTGCCAGCAGTGTCGGGGACGAGCAGTACTTC. This translates into CASSVGDEQYF.

On this clonotype: One base away lies a much larger clone, so this may be a sequencing read error. The chain recombines TRBV5-4 with TRBJ2-1; 9 bases map to TRBD2. The CDR3 runs to 16 residues. From germline, CDR1 is SGHNT and CDR2 YYREEE (reference sequence). V shed 2 bases and J 4 bases; nucleotides not matched to a gene: 7. CDR3 region: CASSFDTAGGYNEQFF. CDR3 DNA: TGTGCCAGCAGCTTTGACACAGCGGGGGGTTACAATGAGCAGTTCTTC.

Concerning this clonotype: This may stem from a read error, because a much larger clone lies one nucleotide away. The gene calls are TRBV28 and TRBJ1-5; perhaps TRBD1 as D (5 bases). Germline values: CDR1 MDHEN, CDR2 SYDVKM. V lost 7 bases and J 7 bases, leaving 14 bases between the germline ends. The CDR3 runs 13 residues. This CDR3 reads CASIPGGKQPQHF. The CDR3 nucleotides read TGTGCCAGCATTCCGGGGGGGAAACAGCCCCAGCATTTT.

The chain joins TRBV18 to TRBJ1-1; 8 nucleotides match TRBD1. After removal of 5 bases from V and 1 base from J, the junction contained 6 bases not matched to a gene. The V gene's germline CDR1 is KGHSH and CDR2 LQKENI. The CDR3 has 15 amino acids. This CDR3 reads CASSVYRGENTEAFF. CDR3 nucleotide sequence: TGTGCCAGCTCAGTGTACAGGGGGGAGAACACTGAAGCTTTCTTT.

This clonotype was detected many times. This sequence joins TRBV7-6 and TRBJ1-2; D remains unclear. V lost 5 bases, J lost 2 bases, and 12 bases lay in between. CDR3 length: 14 amino acids. In germline, CDR1 is SGHVS, CDR2 FNYEAQ. CDR3 sequence: CASSQAIRNYGYTF. The DNA of the CDR3 is TGTGCCAGCAGCCAGGCCATCAGAAACTATGGCTACACCTTC.

CDR3 loop: CASRLAGERTDTQYF. The CDR3 DNA sequence: TGCGCCAGCAGACTAGCGGGGGAGAGGACAGATACGCAGTATTTT. The J gene is TRBJ2-3, the V gene TRBV5-1; 11 bases agree with TRBD2. This CDR3 has 15 residues. V lost 5 bases and J lost 3; bases outside the gene matches: 5. Looked up from germline, CDR1 is SGHRS and CDR2 is YFSETQ.

Comments on this clonotype: A much larger clone sits a single nucleotide away, making a read error possible. V gene TRBV6-4 combines with J gene TRBJ2-3; D unresolved. Germline V lookup: CDR1 MRHNA, CDR2 SNTAGT. Trimming took off 0 bases at V and 3 bases at J, with 7 bases between the two ends. The CDR3 runs 14 residues. The chain's CDR3 is CASSDSSETDTQYF. CDR3 in DNA: TGTGCCAGCAGTGACTCGTCGGAGACAGATACGCAGTATTTT.

Comment on this clonotype: One end of the junction varies from germline; a read error may be responsible. The gene calls are TRBV7-9 and TRBJ2-7; D uncertain. Germline CDR1 is SEHNR and CDR2 is FQNEAQ (reference sequence). The length of the CDR3 is 13 residues. This CDR3 reads CASSLRLTYKQYF. The CDR3, as DNA: TGTGCCAGCAGCTTAAGGCTAACCTACAAGCAGTACTTC.

In regard to this clonotype: A read error is possible here, since a much larger clone lies one base away. This CDR3 is missing its conserved last phenylalanine or tryptophan, likely due to a read error. V and J are TRBV20-1 and TRBJ1-3; D may be TRBD1 (6 bases). V gave up 5 bases and J gave up 0 bases, with 14 bases separating them. CDR1 and CDR2 (germline): DFQATT, SNEGSKA (reference sequence). The CDR3 is 15 residues long. In DNA form, the CDR3 reads TGCAGTGCTCCTACGGACAGTCTCTCTGGAAACACCATATATCTT. Its translation: CSAPTDSLSGNTIYL.